These 3 T cell receptor beta chains came from one sample sequenced in a study of cytomegalovirus exposure and HLA in healthy donors. The primer mix had 60 Vbeta and 13 Jbeta primers. TCRdb's table, derived via immunoSEQ multiplex PCR, lists solely in-frame clones and lacks some. The sample has 150,000 to 200,000 clones; about three quarters are singletons. The sequencing sample was made of PBMCs. The receptors were gathered from a girl aged 10-17 years in good health and CMV-seronegative.

This clone has just a few counts. The J gene is TRBJ2-3, the V gene TRBV29-1, with D maybe TRBD2 (6 bases). Germline CDR1 reads SQVTM; CDR2 reads ANQGSEA. CDR3 length equals 13 residues. V shed 3 bases and J shed 6 bases, with 13 bases lying between them. CDR3 residues: CSVEVGGGDTQYF. As DNA, the CDR3 is TGCAGCGTTGAGGTGGGAGGTGGGGATACGCAGTATTTT.

CDR3 sequence reads: CASSVGGSQTQYF. DNA of the CDR3: TGTGCCAGCAGCGTAGGAGGCAGCCAGACCCAGTACTTC. The rearrangement uses TRBV9 and TRBJ2-5; D is unclear. Germline assignment: CDR1 SGDLS and CDR2 YYNGEE. This CDR3 spans 13 amino acids. V was cut by 0 bases and J by 6 bases, with 9 bases left in between.

The chain joins TRBV15 to TRBJ2-1; 9 nucleotides line up with TRBD1. V dropped 5 bases and J dropped 7; count of bases not matched to a gene: 9. Germline V gene data show CDR1 as LNHNV and CDR2 as YYDKDF (reference sequence). This CDR3 has 15 amino acids. The CDR3 DNA follows: TGTGCCACCAGCGAAGGACAGGGGACGGGAAATGAGCAGTTCTTC. It codes for CATSEGQGTGNEQFF.